The 16 T cell receptor beta chains below come from one sample, sequenced in a study of blood T cell repertoires in COVID-19. Sequencing used immunoSEQ multiplex PCR; TCRdb keeps in-frame clones, though not all of them. The sample includes 250,000 to 350,000 clones, approximately 92% seen only once; the top ten take roughly 2.3%. Sample: PBMCs or T cells enriched from blood (not recorded which). Receptors were obtained from a young woman who had recovered from COVID-19.

This chain's CDR3 is CASLEGDGYTF. CDR3 DNA sequence: TGTGCCAGTTTGGAGGGAGATGGCTACACCTTC. This chain uses TRBV19 with TRBJ1-2; D gene uncertain. The CDR3 is made up of 11 amino acids. The germline CDR1 and CDR2 sequences are LNHDA and SQIVND (reference sequence). With 8 bases removed from V and 6 bases from J, the gap between germline ends came to 10 bases.

This clone was observed a single time. This chain links TRBV12-5 with TRBJ1-2; D perhaps matches TRBD1 (5 bases). The CDR3 extends over 13 amino acids. Germline loops: CDR1 LGHNT, CDR2 FRNRAP. The V gene lost 5 bases and the J gene lost 8 bases, with 15 bases spanning the gap. CDR3 nucleotides: TGTGCTAGTGGTGGGCCCAGGGTACACGGCTACACCTTC. Translating it yields CASGGPRVHGYTF.

The V call is TRBV5-5, the J call TRBJ2-2; D gene unclear. Germline V gene sequence: CDR1 SGHKS, CDR2 YYEKEE (reference sequence). The V end lost 0 bases, the J end lost 0 bases, and 3 bases lay between the germline ends. The CDR3 loop spans 14 amino acids. The CDR3 loop reads CASSLGPNTGELFF. CDR3 bases: TGTGCCAGCAGCTTGGGGCCGAACACCGGGGAGCTGTTTTTT. Drawing the rest from reference TRBV5-5 and TRBJ2-2, the complete variable domain is DAGVTQSPTHLIKTRGQQVTLRCSPISGHKSVSWYQQVLGQGPQFIFQYYEKEERGRGNFPDRFSARQFPNYSSELNVNALLLGDSALYLCASSLGPNTGELFFGEGSRLTVL.

This chain uses TRBV2 with TRBJ2-7; 9 bases are a match to TRBD1. J lost 3 bases, V lost 6 bases, and 3 bases had no gene match. In germline, CDR1 is SNHLY, CDR2 FYNNEI. The CDR3 runs to 13 residues. CDR3 region: CASRTGGVYEQYF. DNA of the CDR3: TGTGCCAGCAGGACAGGGGGTGTCTACGAGCAGTACTTC.

CDR3 protein: CASSPLQGRQPQHF. CDR3 coding DNA: TGTGCCAGCAGTCCACTACAGGGGAGACAGCCCCAGCATTTT. The chain employs TRBV28 and TRBJ1-5; 7 nucleotides align to TRBD1. The CDR3 length is 14 residues. V was clipped by 5 bases and J by 7 bases; unmatched bases: 8. Germline values: CDR1 MDHEN, CDR2 SYDVKM.

V gene TRBV27 combines with J gene TRBJ1-2, with 9 bases aligning to TRBD1. Germline values: CDR1 MNHEY, CDR2 SMNVEV (reference sequence). This CDR3 spans 17 amino acids. With 2 bases clipped from V and 6 bases from J, the junction kept 13 bases outside the gene matches. For the CDR3, the DNA is TGTGCCAGCAGTTTAGTGGGCACAGGGGGCGCAAGGGATGGCTACACCTTC. Amino acids: CASSLVGTGGARDGYTF.

The chain is built from TRBV2 and TRBJ1-3; 7 nucleotides align to TRBD1. CDR3 length: 17 amino acids. The V gene's germline CDR1 is SNHLY and CDR2 FYNNEI. V was clipped by 3 bases and J by 0 bases; unmatched bases: 8. DNA of the CDR3: TGTGCCAGCAGTGATTTCGGGACAGAGCCCTCTGGAAACACCATATATTTT. This translates into CASSDFGTEPSGNTIYF.

The chain employs TRBV2 and TRBJ2-2; maybe TRBD1 (5 bases). The CDR3 is 14 residues long. With 3 bases removed from V and 5 bases from J, the gap between germline ends came to 10 bases. The germline CDR1 and CDR2 sequences are SNHLY and FYNNEI. In nucleotides, the CDR3 is TGTGCCAGCAGTGACAGGGTGAGGACCGGGGAGCTGTTTTTT. This codes for CASSDRVRTGELFF.

This chain links TRBV2 with TRBJ2-2; D unresolved. Trimming removed 0 bases at V and 4 bases at J, with 6 bases between. The CDR3 contains 14 residues. Germline CDR1 SNHLY, CDR2 FYNNEI. This CDR3 reads CASSEARLTGELFF. CDR3 in DNA: TGTGCCAGCAGTGAAGCGCGACTCACCGGGGAGCTGTTTTTT.

The chain has TRBV10-3 and TRBJ1-5, with 9 bases identical to TRBD1. CDR3 length equals 14 residues. J gave up 5 bases and V 6 bases, and 5 bases lay outside the gene matches. Germline CDR1 reads ENHRY; CDR2 reads SYGVKD. The CDR3 reads CAISEGQGYQPQHF. The CDR3 DNA reads as TGTGCCATCAGCGAGGGACAGGGCTATCAGCCCCAGCATTTT.

The chain links TRBV29-1 to TRBJ2-5; 12 nucleotides line up with TRBD1. The CDR3 covers 15 residues. The V and J ends lost 2 bases and 5 bases, in that order; junction bases with no gene match: 6. The germline CDR1 and CDR2 sequences are SQVTM and ANQGSEA. In DNA, the CDR3 is TGCAGCGTTGAATCGGGGACAGGGGGCGAGGAGACCCAGTACTTC. Translation gives CSVESGTGGEETQYF.

The J gene is TRBJ1-5, the V gene TRBV2, with 9 bases fitting TRBD1. Germline assignment: CDR1 SNHLY and CDR2 FYNNEI. V shed 6 bases, J shed 4 bases, and the junction held 7 bases outside the gene matches. There are 15 residues in the CDR3. Written as DNA, the CDR3 is TGTGCCAGCAGGGGGGGACAGGGCGAGAATCAGCCCCAGCATTTT. Translated, it gives CASRGGQGENQPQHF.

J is TRBJ2-7 and V is TRBV5-1; 11 nucleotides agree with TRBD1. Trimming removed 4 bases from V and 0 bases from J; junction bases left unmatched: 6. CDR3 length: 16 amino acids. Germline-derived CDR1 and CDR2 are SGHRS and YFSETQ. For the CDR3, the DNA is TGCGCCAGCAGCACGGGACAGGGGGTGAGCTCCTACGAGCAGTACTTC. This gives the protein CASSTGQGVSSYEQYF.

CDR3 bases: TGTGCCAGCAGCCAGACAGAAAACGAGCAGTACTTC. Translation: CASSQTENEQYF. The chain is built from TRBV3-1 (or the pseudogene TRBV3-2) and TRBJ2-7; a weak D match, TRBD1 (5 bases). The length of the CDR3 is 12 residues. Germline CDR1 and CDR2: LGHDT and YNNKEL (reference sequence). Trimming removed 3 bases from V and 5 bases from J, with 8 bases in between.

V and J are TRBV4-1 and TRBJ1-2, with 8 bases lining up with TRBD1. CDR1 MGHRA and CDR2 YSYEKL come from the germline V gene. Trimming removed 3 bases from V and 3 bases from J; junction bases left unmatched: 9. The CDR3 has 16 residues. The CDR3 DNA sequence: TGCGCCAGCAGCCAGACACAGGGGGAGGGAGACTATGGCTACACCTTC. Translated, it gives CASSQTQGEGDYGYTF.

The chain uses TRBV28 and TRBJ2-6; 10 nucleotides match TRBD1. The V gene's germline CDR1 is MDHEN and CDR2 SYDVKM. The CDR3 spans 16 residues. V dropped 9 bases and J dropped 4; count of bases not matched to a gene: 9. The DNA of the CDR3 is TGTGCCAGTTCCGGGACAGGGGAAACCGGGGCCAACGTCCTGACTTTC. This sequence encodes CASSGTGETGANVLTF.